These 13 T cell receptor beta chains came from one sample sequenced in a study of T cells after yellow fever vaccination. TCRdb re-derived calls from the 5' RACE reads in MiXCR, one entry per CDR3 protein. The sample gives roughly 300,000 distinct CDR3 sequences, 6.8% of which show up once; roughly 19% is in the top ten. This sample comprised PBMCs, obtained about 41 days after the first yellow fever vaccination. These receptor sequences come from a man aged 18 to 35 who received the YFV17D yellow fever vaccine.

The sample holds many counts of this clonotype. V usage is TRBV5-1 and J usage is TRBJ2-3; D is unclear. Trimming took 2 bases from V and 8 from J, leaving 12 bases between them. CDR1 and CDR2 (germline): SGHRS, YFSETQ. This CDR3 spans 13 amino acids. The CDR3 here is CASSFLDRATQYF. CDR3 bases: TGCGCCAGCAGCTTCCTCGATCGGGCTACGCAGTATTTT.

The rearrangement uses TRBV7-2 and TRBJ1-1, with D perhaps matching TRBD1 (6 bases). Germline V lookup: CDR1 SGHTA, CDR2 FQGNSA. Trimming stripped 5 bases from V and 9 bases from J, with 16 bases between. CDR3 length equals 13 residues. CDR3: CASSVHREPKAFF. The CDR3 DNA is TGTGCCAGCAGCGTCCACAGGGAACCCAAAGCTTTCTTT.

The chain uses TRBV5-6 and TRBJ2-7, with TRBD2 matching 12 bases. V lost 4 bases, J lost 2 bases, and 7 bases stayed unmatched. CDR1 is SGHDT and CDR2 is YYEEEE in the germline V gene. The CDR3 loop spans 16 amino acids. The CDR3, as DNA: TGTGCCAGCAGCCAATTGGGACTAGCGGGCACCTACGAGCAGTACGTC. Encoded protein: CASSQLGLAGTYEQYV.

The V call is TRBV2, the J call TRBJ2-3; 8 bases line up with TRBD1. This CDR3 spans 14 amino acids. V lost 4 bases, J lost 1 base, and 1 base stayed unmatched. Germline V CDR1 and CDR2: SNHLY, FYNNEI. The CDR3 region has the DNA TGTGCCAGCAGTGCGGACAGGGGCACAGATACGCAGTATTTT. It specifies CASSADRGTDTQYF.

V gene TRBV30 combines with J gene TRBJ2-7; possibly TRBD1 for D (6 bases). V was cut by 3 bases and J by 6 bases, with 15 bases left in between. The CDR3 covers 13 residues. Germline V CDR1 and CDR2: GTSNPN, SVGIG (reference sequence). CDR3 coding DNA: TGTGCCTGGAGCCTTATGGGGGCAGGCGAGCAGTACTTC. Translation: CAWSLMGAGEQYF. Full variable domain (missing parts from reference TRBV30 and TRBJ2-7): SQTIHQWPATLVQPVGSPLSLECTVEGTSNPNLYWYRQAAGRGLQLLFYSVGIGQISSEVPQNLSASRPQDRQFILSSKKLLLSDSGFYLCAWSLMGAGEQYFGPGTRLTVT.

This clonotype was seen at least ten times. This sequence joins TRBV7-8 and TRBJ2-3; no clear D gene. Per germline, CDR1 SGHVS and CDR2 FQNEAQ. The CDR3 consists of 16 residues. Between the trimmed V and J ends, which lost 5 bases and 2 bases, there was a span of 17 bases. The CDR3 is CASSQVRVRDTDTQYF. DNA of the CDR3: TGTGCCAGCAGCCAGGTACGGGTCCGCGACACAGATACGCAGTATTTT.

The J gene is TRBJ1-2, the V gene TRBV4-1; no firm D call. This CDR3 has 13 residues. Per the germline V gene, CDR1 is MGHRA and CDR2 is YSYEKL. The V end was cut by 1 base, the J end by 4 bases, with 7 bases between. Written as DNA, the CDR3 is TGCGCCAGCAGCCAAGTGGGTTCCTATGGCTACACCTTC. It yields the protein CASSQVGSYGYTF.

This clonotype was detected only a few times. The chain links TRBV5-1 to TRBJ2-7; TRBD1 aligns across 10 bases. The germline gives CDR1 SGHRS, CDR2 YFSETQ. With V trimmed by 0 bases and J by 2 bases, 5 bases remained unmatched. This CDR3 has 16 amino acids. The CDR3 DNA sequence: TGCGCCAGCAGCTTGGTTAGGGACAGGGGTACCTACGAGCAGTACTTC. This encodes CASSLVRDRGTYEQYF.

The chain has TRBV6-1 and TRBJ1-2; TRBD1 is a possible D gene (5 bases). This CDR3 has 15 residues. Germline loops: CDR1 MNHNS, CDR2 SASEGT. Trimming pared 6 bases from V and 4 bases from J, leaving 18 bases between. CDR3 nucleotides: TGTGCCAGCAGACTTCAGGGTGCAGGGAGCTATGGCTACACCTTC. Translated, it gives CASRLQGAGSYGYTF.

The chain joins TRBV20-1 to TRBJ2-3, with 10 bases fitting TRBD2. Germline V CDR1 and CDR2: DFQATT, SNEGSKA (reference sequence). This CDR3 comprises 17 residues. V was pared by 3 bases and J by 3 bases, with 12 bases of the junction left unmatched. CDR3 amino acids: CSARETRTSGWTDTQYF. For the CDR3, the DNA is TGCAGTGCTAGGGAAACTCGGACTAGCGGTTGGACAGATACGCAGTATTTT.

The V gene is TRBV5-1, the J gene TRBJ2-5, with D possibly TRBD2 on 7 matching bases. Trimming left V 4 bases short and J 4 bases short, with 17 bases between. Germline lookup yields CDR1 SGHRS and CDR2 YFSETQ. The CDR3 length is 15 residues. The CDR3 protein is CASSPAEGGIETQYF. The CDR3 DNA reads as TGCGCCAGCAGCCCCGCCGAGGGGGGGATAGAGACCCAGTACTTC.

This clonotype showed up just a few times. J is TRBJ1-5 and V is TRBV12-3 or TRBV12-4; D is perhaps TRBD1 (6 bases). The CDR3 runs to 15 residues. Trimming shortened V by 2 bases and J by 6 bases, and 14 bases separated the two germline ends. The CDR3 bases are TGTGCCAGCAGTTTACTGGGGACATCGAGTCAGCCCCAGCATTTT. Its translation is CASSLLGTSSQPQHF.

The chain recombines TRBV5-1 with TRBJ2-1; weak D call: TRBD1 (6 bases). Germline-derived CDR1 and CDR2 are SGHRS and YFSETQ. Trimming removed 4 bases at V and 2 bases at J, with 16 bases between. The CDR3 spans 16 residues. In nucleotides, the CDR3 is TGCGCCAGCAGCGCCGTTGGGCAGGGGACCTACAATGAGCAGTTCTTC. Translating it yields CASSAVGQGTYNEQFF.